These 28 T cell receptor beta chains originate from one sample sequenced in a study of blood T cell repertoires in COVID-19. Method: immunoSEQ multiplex PCR; TCRdb's copy keeps in-frame clones and lacks some. Counted here are 120,000 to 150,000 clones, about 91% occurring once; the ten biggest clones make up around 0.91%. The sequenced sample was peripheral blood. Receptors were obtained from a woman aged 45-65 years with acute or convalescent COVID-19.

The chain is built from TRBV11-3 and TRBJ2-7; TRBD2 matches at 7 bases. Germline assignment: CDR1 SGHNT and CDR2 YENEEA. This CDR3 region has 14 residues. V was pared by 5 bases and J by 6 bases, with 10 bases of the junction left unmatched. This chain's CDR3 is CASSPTGGLSEQYF. CDR3 DNA sequence: TGTGCCAGCAGCCCTACGGGGGGTCTAAGCGAGCAGTACTTC.

The chain links TRBV6-4 to TRBJ2-3, with TRBD1 matching 9 bases. V lost 2 bases and J lost 6; bases outside the gene matches: 6. The germline gives CDR1 MRHNA, CDR2 SNTAGT. The CDR3 runs to 15 residues. The CDR3 DNA is TGTGCCAGCAGTGACAGGACAGGGGTAGGGGATACGCAGTATTTT. Its protein product is CASSDRTGVGDTQYF.

This clone was counted a few times. The chain uses TRBV27 and TRBJ1-2; the D gene is possibly TRBD1 (6 bases). This CDR3 has 14 amino acids. Germline CDR1 and CDR2: MNHEY and SMNVEV (reference sequence). Deletions cut 5 bases from V and 5 bases from J, with 15 bases between. This CDR3 reads CASSLSSGTYGYTF. The CDR3 nucleotides are TGTGCCAGCAGTCTAAGCTCCGGGACATATGGCTACACCTTC.

The CDR3 region is CSVERGQYYNYGYTF. The DNA of the CDR3 is TGCAGCGTTGAGAGGGGACAGTACTATAACTATGGCTACACCTTC. V usage is TRBV29-1 and J usage is TRBJ1-2; 7 bases map to TRBD1. The CDR3 extends over 15 amino acids. The germline V gene encodes CDR1 SQVTM and CDR2 ANQGSEA. With V trimmed by 3 bases and J by 1 base, 8 bases remained unmatched.

This clone has ten or more counts. J is TRBJ1-5 and V is TRBV2; 11 bases are shared with TRBD1. Losses at the gene ends were 9 bases for V and 6 bases for J; bases not matched to a gene: 4. CDR1 is SNHLY, CDR2 FYNNEI, per germline. The length of the CDR3 is 13 residues. CDR3 loop: CASRTGGSQPQHF. CDR3 nucleotides: TGTGCCAGTAGGACAGGGGGCAGTCAGCCCCAGCATTTT.

With respect to this clone: This specimen includes other DNA sequences encoding the same CDR3. The rearrangement joins TRBV6-5 to TRBJ2-1; D is possibly TRBD2 (5 bases). Trimming left V 7 bases short and J 0 bases short, with 13 bases between. CDR1 MNHEY and CDR2 SVGAGI come from the germline V gene. This CDR3 is 15 amino acids long. CDR3 residues: CASIRTGSSYNEQFF. Written as DNA, the CDR3 is TGTGCCAGCATAAGGACTGGGAGCTCCTACAATGAGCAGTTCTTC.

The rearrangement joins TRBV19 to TRBJ1-1; no firm D call. V was shortened by 6 bases and J by 5 bases, with 7 bases between the two germline ends. Germline V gives CDR1 LNHDA, CDR2 SQIVND (reference sequence). The CDR3 has 11 amino acids. CDR3 protein: CASSAITEAFF. DNA of the CDR3: TGTGCCAGTAGCGCTATTACTGAAGCTTTCTTT.

The rearrangement uses TRBV7-3 and TRBJ2-3; 7 nucleotides match TRBD1. This CDR3 contains 15 residues. Losses at the gene ends were 5 bases for V and 4 bases for J; bases not matched to a gene: 9. Germline V lookup: CDR1 SGHTA, CDR2 FQGTGA. The chain's CDR3 is CASSIPDRVPDTQYF. In DNA form, the CDR3 reads TGTGCCAGCAGCATACCAGACAGGGTCCCAGATACGCAGTATTTT. Full variable domain (remainder filled in from reference TRBV7-3 and TRBJ2-3): GAGVSQTPSNKVTEKGKYVELRCDPISGHTALYWYRQSLGQGPEFLIYFQGTGAADDSGLPNDRFFAVRPEGSVSTLKIQRTERGDSAVYLCASSIPDRVPDTQYFGPGTRLTVL.

The table lists this clone with a count of one. The chain couples TRBV24-1 to TRBJ2-3; 11 nucleotides agree with TRBD2. Germline V gene lookup returns CDR1 KGHDR and CDR2 SFDVKD. With 3 bases clipped from V and 3 bases from J, the junction kept 4 bases outside the gene matches. The CDR3 loop spans 16 amino acids. CDR3 sequence: CATSDDGLAGTDTQYF. In DNA, the CDR3 is TGTGCCACCAGTGATGACGGACTAGCGGGTACAGATACGCAGTATTTT.

The CDR3 sequence: CAWSVRLGYTF. CDR3 in DNA: TGTGCCTGGAGTGTTAGACTTGGCTACACCTTC. The rearrangement joins TRBV30 to TRBJ1-2; the D is unclear. Germline CDR1 GTSNPN, CDR2 SVGIG (reference sequence). The CDR3 extends over 11 amino acids. The V end lost 0 bases, the J end lost 7 bases, and 6 bases lay between the germline ends. Full variable domain (missing parts from reference TRBV30 and TRBJ1-2): SQTIHQWPATLVQPVGSPLSLECTVEGTSNPNLYWYRQAAGRGLQLLFYSVGIGQISSEVPQNLSASRPQDRQFILSSKKLLLSDSGFYLCAWSVRLGYTFGSGTRLTVV.

The chain links TRBV19 to TRBJ2-1; 9 bases match TRBD1. The J segment lost 4 bases and the V segment lost 7 bases, leaving 14 bases of the junction unmatched. Germline values: CDR1 LNHDA, CDR2 SQIVND (reference sequence). The CDR3 runs 17 residues. In nucleotides, the CDR3 is TGTGCCAGTAACAAGAGTCCCGGGACAGGGAAATACAATGAGCAGTTCTTC. Its protein product is CASNKSPGTGKYNEQFF.

This chain connects TRBV6-2 or TRBV6-3 to TRBJ2-5; 11 nucleotides align to TRBD2. CDR1 is MNHEY and CDR2 is SVGEGT in the germline V gene. Trimming removed 6 bases from V and 5 bases from J; junction bases left unmatched: 8. There are 15 residues in the CDR3. CDR3 nucleotide sequence: TGTGCCAGCAGCCCCACTAGCGGGAGCGCCGAGACCCAGTACTTC. Its translation: CASSPTSGSAETQYF.

Only a few counts were recorded for this clone. The chain joins TRBV29-1 to TRBJ2-2; maybe TRBD2 (6 bases). V lost 4 bases, J lost 0 bases, and 9 bases lay in between. Germline V gene data show CDR1 as SQVTM and CDR2 as ANQGSEA. The CDR3 has 14 residues. DNA of the CDR3: TGCAGCGTTGGGGGACTTACGAACACCGGGGAGCTGTTTTTT. It yields the protein CSVGGLTNTGELFF.

This rearrangement joins TRBV18 to TRBJ2-2; D ambiguous. This CDR3 region has 14 residues. The ends were cut back, 3 bases at V and 3 bases at J, with 8 bases in the middle. The V gene's germline CDR1 is KGHSH and CDR2 LQKENI. The CDR3 DNA follows: TGTGCCAGCTCACCTCTCCGGGACACCGGGGAGCTGTTTTTT. Protein: CASSPLRDTGELFF. Based on the CDR3 plus reference TRBV18 and TRBJ2-2, the full variable domain is NAGVMQNPRHLVRRRGQEARLRCSPMKGHSHVYWYRQLPEEGLKFMVYLQKENIIDESGMPKERFSAEFPKEGPSILRIQQVVRGDSAAYFCASSPLRDTGELFFGEGSRLTVL.

The V and J genes are TRBV19 and TRBJ1-5; TRBD1 matches at 8 bases. This CDR3 has 14 residues. V shed 5 bases, J shed 5 bases, and the junction held 5 bases outside the gene matches. In germline, CDR1 is LNHDA, CDR2 SQIVND (reference sequence). CDR3 residues: CASSQTGGDQPQHF. Here the CDR3 DNA reads TGTGCCAGTAGTCAAACAGGGGGGGATCAGCCCCAGCATTTT.

The genes are TRBV5-1 and TRBJ2-5; D ambiguous. The germline V gene encodes CDR1 SGHRS and CDR2 YFSETQ. CDR3 size: 11 residues. V gave up 4 bases and J gave up 2 bases, with 3 bases separating them. The CDR3 sequence is CASSTQETQYF. The CDR3 DNA is TGCGCCAGCAGCACTCAAGAGACCCAGTACTTC.

The chain recombines TRBV6-5 with TRBJ1-2, with 7 positions matching TRBD1. CDR3 length: 15 residues. After removal of 7 bases from V and 0 bases from J, the junction contained 8 bases not matched to a gene. The germline CDR1 and CDR2 sequences are MNHEY and SVGAGI. CDR3 in amino acids: CASKRGDSPNYGYTF. DNA for the CDR3: TGTGCCAGCAAAAGGGGGGACAGCCCTAACTATGGCTACACCTTC.

This clone was counted only a few times. V usage is TRBV5-4 and J usage is TRBJ2-2, with TRBD2 matching over 7 bases. V lost 3 bases to trimming and J lost 5 bases; unmatched junction nucleotides: 10. The CDR3 covers 16 residues. Germline assignment: CDR1 SGHNT and CDR2 YYREEE (reference sequence). The CDR3 here is CASSSQGLVSTGELFF. Written as DNA, the CDR3 is TGTGCCAGCAGCTCACAAGGACTAGTCAGTACCGGGGAGCTGTTTTTT.

This rearrangement joins TRBV19 to TRBJ2-3; a possible D gene is TRBD1 (6 bases). CDR3 size: 15 residues. V shed 5 bases and J shed 4 bases, with 16 bases lying between them. Germline CDR1 is LNHDA and CDR2 is SQIVND (reference sequence). The CDR3 nucleotides are TGTGCCAGTAGTTTGGGACACCCCAAGGCAGATACGCAGTATTTT. Amino acid sequence: CASSLGHPKADTQYF.

The V and J genes are TRBV4-2 and TRBJ2-3; TRBD2 matches at 9 bases. V lost 1 base and J lost 2; bases outside the gene matches: 10. Germline lookup yields CDR1 LGHNA and CDR2 YNFKEQ. The CDR3 consists of 18 residues. Written as DNA, the CDR3 is TGTGCCAGCAGCCAAGGGAGCGGGAGGTCGCACTTCACAGATACGCAGTATTTT. It is translated as CASSQGSGRSHFTDTQYF.

The chain uses TRBV18 and TRBJ1-1; D unclear. Germline CDR1 is KGHSH and CDR2 is LQKENI. The CDR3 sequence is 13 residues long. Trimming took 3 bases from V and 7 from J, leaving 12 bases between them. This chain's CDR3 is CASSPRESGEAFF. For the CDR3, the DNA is TGTGCCAGCTCACCCCGTGAGTCGGGTGAAGCTTTCTTT.

J is TRBJ1-1 and V is TRBV19; tentative D call: TRBD1 (6 bases). The CDR3 loop spans 15 amino acids. Trimming left V 5 bases short and J 4 bases short, with 17 bases between. The germline V gene encodes CDR1 LNHDA and CDR2 SQIVND (reference sequence). CDR3 sequence reads: CASSPNREGGTEAFF. The CDR3 nucleotides read TGTGCCAGTAGTCCTAACAGGGAGGGTGGCACTGAAGCTTTCTTT.

The chain joins TRBV2 to TRBJ2-5; TRBD1 matches at 8 bases. The CDR3 runs 15 residues. The V and J ends lost 1 base and 3 bases, in that order; junction bases with no gene match: 4. Looked up from germline, CDR1 is SNHLY and CDR2 is FYNNEI. Here the CDR3 DNA reads TGTGCCAGCAGTGAAGTACCAGGGGGCAAAGAGACCCAGTACTTC. This gives the protein CASSEVPGGKETQYF.

J is TRBJ2-7 and V is TRBV3-1 (or the pseudogene TRBV3-2); 9 bases agree with TRBD1. Trimming took 2 bases from V and 10 from J; bases not matched to a gene: 3. The germline gives CDR1 LGHDT, CDR2 YNNKEL (reference sequence). The CDR3 spans 12 residues. DNA of the CDR3: TGTGCCAGCAGCCAAATAACAGGGGGCCAGTACTTC. It codes for CASSQITGGQYF.

V is TRBV29-1 and J is TRBJ1-6, with TRBD1 matching 7 bases. Germline V gene data show CDR1 as SQVTM and CDR2 as ANQGSEA. This CDR3 has 16 residues. The ends lost 7 bases at V and 4 bases at J; junction bases unmatched: 13. The CDR3 loop reads CSALPRWDRYNSPLHF. The DNA of the CDR3 is TGCAGCGCCCTACCCAGGTGGGACAGATATAATTCACCCCTCCACTTT.

This clone was seen only a few times. The rearrangement joins TRBV3-1 (or the pseudogene TRBV3-2) to TRBJ2-7, with TRBD2 identical over 8 bases. V lost 1 base to trimming and J lost 7 bases; unmatched junction nucleotides: 6. The germline V gene encodes CDR1 LGHDT and CDR2 YNNKEL (reference sequence). This CDR3 is built from 14 residues. The CDR3 nucleotides read TGTGCCAGCAGCCAAGCCCCGGGAGGGCGTGAGCAGTACTTC. Encoded protein: CASSQAPGGREQYF.

The DNA of the CDR3 is TGTGCCAGCAGTGAATACAGGGATGAAAAACTGTTTTTT. Its protein product is CASSEYRDEKLFF. The chain carries TRBV6-1 and TRBJ1-4, with D tentatively TRBD1 (6 bases). The germline V gene encodes CDR1 MNHNS and CDR2 SASEGT. CDR3 length: 13 amino acids. V was pared by 2 bases and J by 6 bases, with 7 bases between.

This clone was picked up a small number of times. V is TRBV5-6 and J is TRBJ1-1; D unresolved. Trimming took off 7 bases at V and 1 base at J, with 11 bases between the two ends. The CDR3 consists of 13 residues. CDR1 and CDR2 from the germline V gene are SGHDT and YYEEEE. In DNA, the CDR3 is TGTGCCAGCGAGGTGGACTGGAACACTGAAGCTTTCTTT. As protein: CASEVDWNTEAFF.